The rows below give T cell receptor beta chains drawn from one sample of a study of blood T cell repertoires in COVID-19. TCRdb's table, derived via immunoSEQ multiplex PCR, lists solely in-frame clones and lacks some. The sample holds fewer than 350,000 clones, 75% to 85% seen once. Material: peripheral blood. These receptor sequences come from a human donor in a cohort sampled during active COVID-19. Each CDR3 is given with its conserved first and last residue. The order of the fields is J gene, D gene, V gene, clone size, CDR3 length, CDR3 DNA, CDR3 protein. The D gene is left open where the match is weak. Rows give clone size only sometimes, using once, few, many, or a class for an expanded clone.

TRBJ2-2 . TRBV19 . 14 TGTGCCAGTAGTACGGACTACAACACCGGGGAGCTGTTTTTT CASSTDYNTGELFF
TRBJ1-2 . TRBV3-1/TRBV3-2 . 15 TGTGCCAGCAGCCAAGTTTCCACAGCTAACTATGGCTACACCTTC CASSQVSTANYGYTF
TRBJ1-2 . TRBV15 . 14 TGTGCCACCAGCAGGGACTTAGGGGGCTATGGCTACACCTTC CATSRDLGGYGYTF
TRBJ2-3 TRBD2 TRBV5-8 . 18 TGTGCCAGCAGCTTGGGTACTAGCGGTTCCGCTAGCACAGATACGCAGTATTTT CASSLGTSGSASTDTQYF
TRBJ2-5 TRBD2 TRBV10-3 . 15 TGTGCCACAAGAGTCCGGGGGGGGGCCTTAGAGACCCAGTACTTC CATRVRGGALETQYF
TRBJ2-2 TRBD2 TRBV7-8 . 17 TGTGCCAGCAGCTTAGCGCGGCTAGCGGGGGCAAAAGGGGAGCTGTTTTTT CASSLARLAGAKGELFF
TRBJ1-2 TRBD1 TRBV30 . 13 TGTGCCTGTACAGGGACAGGTTCTTATGGCTACACCTTC CACTGTGSYGYTF
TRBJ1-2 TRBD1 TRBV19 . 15 TGTGCCAGTAGTAGGGGACAGCTCTCCAACTATGGCTACACCTTC CASSRGQLSNYGYTF
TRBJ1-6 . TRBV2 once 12 TGTGCCAGCAGCGGGTATAATTCACCCCTCCACTTT CASSGYNSPLHF
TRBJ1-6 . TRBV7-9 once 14 TGTGCCAGCAACTCCCGGGACACCTCTTCACCCCTCCACTTT CASNSRDTSSPLHF
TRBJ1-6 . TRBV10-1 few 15 TGCGCCAGGTTGTCAGGTCCTACCTATAATTCACCCCTCCACTTT CARLSGPTYNSPLHF
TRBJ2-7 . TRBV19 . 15 TGTGCCAGTAGTATAGGAGGCAAAAATTCCTACGAGCAGTACTTC CASSIGGKNSYEQYF
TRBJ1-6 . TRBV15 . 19 TGTGCCACCAGGCCGGGTATGGCCCCACAACACCTTTCCTATTCACCCCTCCACTTT CATRPGMAPQHLSYSPLHF
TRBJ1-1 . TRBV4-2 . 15 TGTGCCAGCAGCCGGATGTCGGAGGTAGGCACTGAAGCTTTCTTT CASSRMSEVGTEAFF
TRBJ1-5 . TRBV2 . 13 TGTGCCAGCAGTGAGCGGAGCAATCAGCCCCAGCATTTT CASSERSNQPQHF
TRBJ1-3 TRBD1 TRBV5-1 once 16 TGCGCCAGCAGCCCAGGACAGGAGAGCTCTGGAAACACCATATATTTT CASSPGQESSGNTIYF
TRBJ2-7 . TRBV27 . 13 TGTGCCAGCAGCTATGACTACTCCTACGAGCAGTACTTC CASSYDYSYEQYF
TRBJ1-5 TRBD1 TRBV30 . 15 TGTGCCTGGAGTGTACTGACAGGGGGTAATCAGCCCCAGCATTTT CAWSVLTGGNQPQHF
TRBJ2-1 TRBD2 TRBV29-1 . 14 TGCAGCGTTCCCCGGACTAGCGGGGCGGATGAGCAGTTCTTC CSVPRTSGADEQFF
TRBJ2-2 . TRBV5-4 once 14 TGTGCCAGCAGCTTGAAGGGGTACACCGGGGAGCTGTTTTTT CASSLKGYTGELFF
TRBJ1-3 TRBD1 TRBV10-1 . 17 TGCGCCAGCAGTGAGCCGGGACAGGGGGCGCGTGGAAACACCATATATTTT CASSEPGQGARGNTIYF
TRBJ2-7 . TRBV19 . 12 TGTGCCACCTCACAGGGTATCTACGAGCAGTACTTC CATSQGIYEQYF
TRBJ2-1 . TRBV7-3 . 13 TGTGCCAGCAGCTTAACCGGTTACAATGAGCAGTTCTTC CASSLTGYNEQFF
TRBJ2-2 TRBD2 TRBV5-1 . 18 TGCGCCAGCAGCTTGCAATCTTTAGCGGGGGGATACACCGGGGAGCTGTTTTTT CASSLQSLAGGYTGELFF
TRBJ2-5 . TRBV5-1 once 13 TGCGCCAGCAGCTTGGACAGACAAGAGACCCAGTACTTC CASSLDRQETQYF
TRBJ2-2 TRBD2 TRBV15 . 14 TGTGCCACCAGCAGGTTACTAGCGACCGGGGAGCTGTTTTTT CATSRLLATGELFF
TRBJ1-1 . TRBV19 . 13 TGTGCCAGTAGTCAGGGCGGCAGTCTTGGAGCTTTCTTT CASSQGGSLGAFF
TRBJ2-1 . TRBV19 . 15 TGTGCCAGGCTGGCTTTGGGGGCGGCCTACAATGAGCAGTTCTTC CARLALGAAYNEQFF
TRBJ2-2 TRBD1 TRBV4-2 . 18 TGTGCCAGCAGCCAAGGATTACCAGGGACAGGGGTGGGCGGGGAGCTGTTTTTT CASSQGLPGTGVGGELFF
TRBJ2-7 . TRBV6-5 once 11 TGTGCCAGTACAGAATTCTACGAGCAGTACTTC CASTEFYEQYF
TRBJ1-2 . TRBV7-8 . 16 TGTGCCAGCAGCTTACGAGTTGTGTCCTCGGGGGAGGGCTACACCTTC CASSLRVVSSGEGYTF
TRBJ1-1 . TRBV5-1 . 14 TGCGCCAGCACTCAACGGGGGTCGAACACTGAAGCTTTCTTT CASTQRGSNTEAFF
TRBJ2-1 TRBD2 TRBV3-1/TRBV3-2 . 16 TGTGCCAGCAGCCAAGTCCGGCGGGGGGGCCCGGGTGAGCAGTTCTTC CASSQVRRGGPGEQFF
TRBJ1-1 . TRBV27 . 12 TGTGCCAGCAGCCCTGACACCACTGAAGCTTTCTTT CASSPDTTEAFF
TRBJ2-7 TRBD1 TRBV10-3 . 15 TGTGCCATCAGTGAGTCACAGGGGAGCTCCTACGAGCAGTACTTC CAISESQGSSYEQYF
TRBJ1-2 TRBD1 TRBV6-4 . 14 TGTGCCAGCAGTGTCTCGGGACAGGGGTTGGACTACACCTTC CASSVSGQGLDYTF
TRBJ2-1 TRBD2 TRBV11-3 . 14 TGTGCCAGCAGCAGCGGGGGGGCCAAGGATGAGCAGTTCTTC CASSSGGAKDEQFF
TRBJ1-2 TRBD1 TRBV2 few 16 TGTGCCAGCAGTGAAGGCCCGGGACAGGGTTTATTTGGCTACACCTTC CASSEGPGQGLFGYTF
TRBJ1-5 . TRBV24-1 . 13 TGTGCCACCAGTGACTTTGGAGGACAGCCCCAGCATTTT CATSDFGGQPQHF
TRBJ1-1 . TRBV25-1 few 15 TGTGCCAGCAGTGAAGGTTTAGTAGGGGACACTGAAGCTTTCTTT CASSEGLVGDTEAFF
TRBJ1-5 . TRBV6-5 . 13 TGTGCCAGCACCAGGGAGGAAGGTCAGCCCCAGCATTTT CASTREEGQPQHF
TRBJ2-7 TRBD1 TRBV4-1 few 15 TGCGCCAGCAGCCAACCGGGACAGGGCATATACGAGCAGTACTTC CASSQPGQGIYEQYF
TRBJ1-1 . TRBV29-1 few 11 TGCAGCTCCGGGTCGAACACTGAAGCTTTCTTT CSSGSNTEAFF
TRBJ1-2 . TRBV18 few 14 TGTGCCAGCTCACCGTCAGGTCTCAACTATGGCTACACCTTC CASSPSGLNYGYTF
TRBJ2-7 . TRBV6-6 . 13 TGTGCCAGCAGGGACACTGAGATCTACGAGCAGTACTTC CASRDTEIYEQYF
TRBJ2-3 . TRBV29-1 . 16 TGCAGCGTTGATAAAACAGACAGCCTCAGCACAGATACGCAGTATTTT CSVDKTDSLSTDTQYF
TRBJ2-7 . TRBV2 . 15 TGTGCCAGCAGTCAGAAAACGACAGGGAGGAGTGCGCAGTACTTC CASSQKTTGRSAQYF
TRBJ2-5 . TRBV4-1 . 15 TGCGCCAGCAGCCAAGATGAGACCCAGGGGGAGACCCAGTACTTC CASSQDETQGETQYF
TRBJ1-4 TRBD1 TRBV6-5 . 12 TGTGCCAGCAGTTGGACAGGTGAAAAACTGTTTTTT CASSWTGEKLFF
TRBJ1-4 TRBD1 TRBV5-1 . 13 TGCGCCAGCAGCTTCAGGGGGCCTGAAAAACTGTTTTTT CASSFRGPEKLFF
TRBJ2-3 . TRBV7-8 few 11 TGTGCCAGCAGCTTGGACTATGCGCAGTATTTT CASSLDYAQYF
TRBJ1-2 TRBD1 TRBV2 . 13 TGTGCCAGCAGTCTCCGGGACAGGGATGGCTACACCTTC CASSLRDRDGYTF
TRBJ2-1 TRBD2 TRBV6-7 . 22 TGTGCCCCACCCCCCCCCGCAGGGAGTGGGACTAGATCCCCATCTGTCTACAATGAGCAGTTCTTC CAPPPPAGSGTRSPSVYNEQFF
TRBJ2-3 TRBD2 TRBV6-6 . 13 TGTGCCAGCAGTTACGGACTAGCGAATACGCAGTATTTT CASSYGLANTQYF
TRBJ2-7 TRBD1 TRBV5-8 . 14 TGTGCCAGCAGCACCGGGACAGGGGTAGGCGAGCAGTACTTC CASSTGTGVGEQYF
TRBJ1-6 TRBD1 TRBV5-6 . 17 TGTGCCAGCAGCTCCCTTTCTGTTTGGACAGGGGGTTCACCCCTCCACTTT CASSSLSVWTGGSPLHF
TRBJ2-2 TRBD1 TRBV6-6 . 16 TGTGCCAGCAGGCGCACGGACAGGGGGCGAGCCGGGGAGCTGTTTTTT CASRRTDRGRAGELFF
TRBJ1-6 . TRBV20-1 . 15 TGCAGTGCTAGTCCAGGGGCAATAGGGGATTCACCCCTCCACTTT CSASPGAIGDSPLHF
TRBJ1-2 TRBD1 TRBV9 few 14 TGTGCCAGCAGCACAGATGGCAGGGGGTATGGCTACACCTTC CASSTDGRGYGYTF
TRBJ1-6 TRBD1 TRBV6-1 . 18 TGTGCCAGCAGTGCCGGGACAGGGGGGTTCTCCTATAATTCACCCCTCCACTTT CASSAGTGGFSYNSPLHF